This entry lists 9 T cell receptor beta chains sequenced from one sample in a study of PD-L1 blockade in urothelial cancer. Only in-frame clones appear in the TCRdb table, and some are missing; sequencing was by immunoSEQ multiplex PCR. The sample lists approximately 32,000 clones, more than 65% occurring once. Specimen: PBMCs, collected around atezolizumab (anti-PD-L1) treatment. The receptors were sampled from a man between 65 and 80 years old with urothelial cancer.

This chain links TRBV15 with TRBJ2-5, with a possible D match to TRBD2 (5 bases). Trimming left V 0 bases short and J 7 bases short, with 9 bases between. Germline V CDR1 and CDR2: LNHNV, YYDKDF (reference sequence). The CDR3 extends over 13 amino acids. The CDR3 nucleotides are TGTGCCACCAGCAGAGATCGTGAGGGGACCCAGTACTTC. It yields the protein CATSRDREGTQYF.

The chain combines TRBV27 with TRBJ2-1, with D maybe TRBD1 (6 bases). The CDR3 has 15 amino acids. Germline V gene lookup returns CDR1 MNHEY and CDR2 SMNVEV (reference sequence). V dropped 4 bases and J dropped 0 bases, with 10 bases sitting between them. The CDR3 sequence is CASSYSQGSYNEQFF. The CDR3 DNA reads as TGTGCCAGCAGTTATTCACAGGGCTCCTACAATGAGCAGTTCTTC.

The gene calls are TRBV6-5 and TRBJ2-1; D call uncertain. Trimming took 0 bases from V and 3 from J, leaving 6 bases between them. The CDR3 contains 14 residues. Germline V CDR1 and CDR2: MNHEY, SVGAGI. The CDR3 DNA follows: TGTGCCAGCAGTTACTCGAACATCTACAATGAGCAGTTCTTC. Protein: CASSYSNIYNEQFF.

The chain employs TRBV29-1 and TRBJ2-5; 11 bases map to TRBD1. CDR1 and CDR2 from the germline V gene are SQVTM and ANQGSEA. V lost 3 bases to trimming and J lost 5 bases; unmatched junction nucleotides: 8. The CDR3 totals 15 residues. The CDR3 is CSVDLLDRGRETQYF. In DNA form, the CDR3 reads TGCAGCGTTGACCTTCTGGACAGGGGGCGGGAGACCCAGTACTTC.

Written as DNA, the CDR3 is TGTGCCAGCAGCGCGGACAGGGGTCCCTACGAGCAGTACTTC. Its protein is CASSADRGPYEQYF. The chain combines TRBV7-2 with TRBJ2-7, with 9 bases fitting TRBD1. V lost 5 bases, J lost 2 bases, and 4 bases stayed unmatched. The CDR3 is 14 residues long. Germline assignment: CDR1 SGHTA and CDR2 FQGNSA.

The rearrangement joins TRBV10-2 to TRBJ2-5; perhaps TRBD1 as D (6 bases). V lost 8 bases to trimming and J lost 3 bases, with 13 bases between them. This CDR3 contains 13 residues. CDR1 is WSHSY and CDR2 is SAAADI in the germline V gene. This CDR3 is CASRLGGEETQYF. The CDR3 DNA is TGCGCCAGCCGTTTAGGGGGAGAAGAGACCCAGTACTTC.

This clone has just one count. J is TRBJ2-1 and V is TRBV19; 8 bases line up with TRBD1. The germline CDR1 and CDR2 sequences are LNHDA and SQIVND (reference sequence). CDR3 length: 13 amino acids. The junction had 11 bases not matched to a gene; V was cut back by 3 bases and J by 16 bases. The CDR3 sequence is CASSIVQTGEEFF. Written as DNA, the CDR3 is TGTGCCAGTAGTATTGTTCAGACAGGGGAGGAATTCTTC.

The J gene is TRBJ2-4, the V gene TRBV6-1, with 10 bases matching TRBD2. CDR1 is MNHNS and CDR2 is SASEGT in the germline V gene. Unmatched junction bases numbered 1, after V lost 4 bases and J lost 4 bases. CDR3 size: 14 residues. DNA for the CDR3: TGTGCCAGCAGTGGGACTAGCGGTAAAAACATTCAGTACTTC. It is translated as CASSGTSGKNIQYF.

CDR3 DNA sequence: TGTGCCTGGAGGAGAGGGGGGGGCACCGGGGAGCTGTTTTTT. Amino acids: CAWRRGGGTGELFF. This chain links TRBV30 with TRBJ2-2, with a possible D match to TRBD2 (7 bases). From germline, CDR1 is GTSNPN and CDR2 SVGIG (reference sequence). Between the trimmed V and J ends, which lost 3 bases and 4 bases, there was a span of 12 bases. This CDR3 spans 14 amino acids.